This T cell receptor beta chain originates from a study of blood T cell repertoires in COVID-19. The germline V gene encodes CDR1 MNHEY and CDR2 SVGAGI. This CDR3 is built from 15 residues. Trimming stripped 8 bases from V and 1 base from J, with 14 bases between. Libraries were prepared by immunoSEQ multiplex PCR; TCRdb keeps only in-frame clonotypes and omits some of them. The table shows about 210,000 clones, with almost 90% occurring only once. The V gene is TRBV6-5, the J gene TRBJ2-2; TRBD2 is a possible D gene (5 bases). The origin of this receptor is a young man with active or convalescent COVID-19. The specimen sequenced was peripheral blood. The CDR3 region has the DNA TGTGCCAGCGTTCAAAGAGGGAGGAACACCGGGGAGCTGTTTTTT. As protein: CASVQRGRNTGELFF.